The 14 T cell receptor beta chains reported below all come from one sample, sequenced in a study of beta chain features in type 1 diabetes. Findings and caveats of the study: Moderate but significant shortening of TCRB CDR3s was recorded in all four CD4+ subsets from Type 1 diabetes patients.

For these receptors, no antigen is known. Since all of the isolated RNA was reverse transcribed, expressed TCRB transcripts were what got sequenced. Using immunoSEQ multiplex PCR, the repertoire was profiled, and TCRdb retains in-frame clones only, with some absent. The sample lists a few hundred thousand clones, around an eighth occurring once. The specimen sequenced was naive CD4+ T cells from blood. All receptors derive from a woman aged 18-35 years with type 1 diabetes.

J is TRBJ2-4 and V is TRBV7-2, with a weak D call TRBD1 (7 bases). The CDR3 runs to 14 residues. Germline loops: CDR1 SGHTA, CDR2 FQGNSA. V gave up 8 bases and J gave up 6 bases, with 17 bases separating them. CDR3 sequence (DNA): TGTGCCAGCCACGTAGGAGGGACAGCAAACATTCAGTACTTC. Translation: CASHVGGTANIQYF.

The chain has TRBV9 and TRBJ2-2; 8 bases agree with TRBD1. This CDR3 has 16 amino acids. The germline V gene encodes CDR1 SGDLS and CDR2 YYNGEE. V dropped 0 bases and J dropped 6; count of bases not matched to a gene: 7. The CDR3 DNA sequence: TGTGCCAGCAGCGTAGCAGGGGGCAAAGCGGCCGGGGAGCTGTTTTTT. Translation gives CASSVAGGKAAGELFF.

This rearrangement joins TRBV18 to TRBJ2-3, with 9 positions matching TRBD2. CDR3 size: 13 residues. Germline CDR1 and CDR2: KGHSH and LQKENI. Trimming removed 10 bases from V and 1 base from J; junction bases left unmatched: 3. CDR3 DNA: TGTGCCACCCGGACTAGCGGCACAGATACGCAGTATTTT. The encoded protein is CATRTSGTDTQYF. The full variable domain, with the rest looked up from reference TRBV18 and TRBJ2-3, is NAGVMQNPRHLVRRRGQEARLRCSPMKGHSHVYWYRQLPEEGLKFMVYLQKENIIDESGMPKERFSAEFPKEGPSILRIQQVVRGDSAAYFCATRTSGTDTQYFGPGTRLTVL.

This clone was counted between two and nine times. Other nucleotide sequences in the sample specify the same CDR3. V and J are TRBV7-2 and TRBJ2-7, with D hard to call. The CDR3 extends over 14 amino acids. Germline lookup yields CDR1 SGHTA and CDR2 FQGNSA. Trimming pared 1 base from V and 2 bases from J, leaving 9 bases between. The CDR3 spells CASSLDRGPYEQYF. The CDR3 nucleotides are TGTGCCAGCAGCTTAGATCGCGGTCCCTACGAGCAGTACTTC.

In this sample, this clone turned up a few times. J is TRBJ2-2 and V is TRBV4-2; 9 nucleotides line up with TRBD2. J was trimmed by 1 base and V by 3 bases; bases with no gene match: 0. This CDR3 has 15 amino acids. Germline V gene sequence: CDR1 LGHNA, CDR2 YNFKEQ. Here the CDR3 DNA reads TGTGCCAGCAGCCATAGCGGGGGGAACACCGGGGAGCTGTTTTTT. Translated, it gives CASSHSGGNTGELFF.

This clone was recorded a few times. This sequence joins TRBV19 and TRBJ2-5, with D possibly TRBD1 on 5 matching bases. This CDR3 comprises 12 residues. Germline V gives CDR1 LNHDA, CDR2 SQIVND (reference sequence). V was trimmed by 10 bases and J by 0 bases, leaving 9 bases between them. CDR3 sequence reads: CAIADNQETQYF. In nucleotides, the CDR3 is TGTGCCATCGCGGACAACCAAGAGACCCAGTACTTC.

This clone appeared a few times. This chain links TRBV10-3 with TRBJ2-7; 10 bases are shared with TRBD2. Germline trimming cut 4 bases from V and 2 bases from J; bases unmatched to any gene: 2. Germline values: CDR1 ENHRY, CDR2 SYGVKD. This CDR3 has 14 amino acids. The CDR3 here is CAISGTSGTYEQYF. CDR3 bases: TGTGCCATCAGTGGGACTAGCGGAACCTACGAGCAGTACTTC.

The genes are TRBV6-6 and TRBJ1-2, with TRBD1 matching over 8 bases. The CDR3 sequence is 14 residues long. CDR1 is MNHNY and CDR2 is SVGAGI in the germline V gene (reference sequence). The trim removed 7 bases at V and 5 bases at J, leaving 9 bases unmatched. Written as DNA, the CDR3 is TGTGCCAGCACCTCGGGGACAGGATTTTATGGCTACACCTTC. Translating gives CASTSGTGFYGYTF.

This chain links TRBV5-1 with TRBJ2-7; D possibly corresponds to TRBD1 (6 bases). V was shortened by 4 bases and J by 7 bases, with 15 bases between the two germline ends. The CDR3 loop spans 13 amino acids. Germline V gene sequence: CDR1 SGHRS, CDR2 YFSETQ. The CDR3 DNA reads TGCGCCAGCAGCCTGGATAGGGGACAAGAGCAGTACTTC. It yields the protein CASSLDRGQEQYF.

This clone turned up a few times. The chain is built from TRBV5-4 and TRBJ1-2, with unresolved D. Trimming shortened V by 2 bases and J by 6 bases, and 8 bases separated the two germline ends. CDR3 size: 12 residues. Germline lookup yields CDR1 SGHNT and CDR2 YYREEE (reference sequence). CDR3 sequence reads: CASSFPGDGYTF. The CDR3 DNA is TGTGCCAGCAGCTTCCCGGGAGATGGCTACACCTTC. Complete variable domain (other parts from reference TRBV5-4 and TRBJ1-2): ETGVTQSPTHLIKTRGQQVTLRCSSQSGHNTVSWYQQALGQGPQFIFQYYREEENGRGNFPPRFSGLQFPNYSSELNVNALELDDSALYLCASSFPGDGYTFGSGTRLTVV.

In its sample, this clone was seen a few times. The V and J genes are TRBV18 and TRBJ2-2; 10 bases map to TRBD1. Trimming at V came to 3 bases and at J to 3 bases, leaving 4 bases not matched to a gene. Germline V gene data show CDR1 as KGHSH and CDR2 as LQKENI. This CDR3 spans 16 amino acids. CDR3 DNA sequence: TGTGCCAGCTCACCGACCGGGACAGGGGACACCGGGGAGCTGTTTTTT. Protein: CASSPTGTGDTGELFF.

The chain is built from TRBV7-9 and TRBJ1-1; no firm D call. The germline V gene encodes CDR1 SEHNR and CDR2 FQNEAQ (reference sequence). Trimming left V 1 base short and J 6 bases short, with 6 bases between. The CDR3 is 12 amino acids. CDR3 sequence (DNA): TGTGCCAGCAGCTTAGAACAGTCTGAAGCTTTCTTT. This gives the protein CASSLEQSEAFF. Full variable domain (remainder filled in from reference TRBV7-9 and TRBJ1-1): DTGVSQNPRHKITKRGQNVTFRCDPISEHNRLYWYRQTLGQGPEFLTYFQNEAQLEKSRLLSDRFSAERPKGSFSTLEIQRTEQGDSAMYLCASSLEQSEAFFGQGTRLTVV.

The V gene is TRBV19, the J gene TRBJ1-2; D gene ambiguous. CDR3 length: 12 residues. The V gene lost 6 bases and the J gene lost 3 bases, with 8 bases spanning the gap. In germline, CDR1 is LNHDA, CDR2 SQIVND (reference sequence). The CDR3 protein is CASRSAYYGYTF. The CDR3 DNA sequence: TGTGCCAGTAGAAGCGCCTACTATGGCTACACCTTC.

This clone was counted only a few times. The chain has TRBV4-1 and TRBJ2-1; no clear D gene. Trimming left V 1 base short and J 0 bases short, with 7 bases between. Germline values: CDR1 MGHRA, CDR2 YSYEKL. The CDR3 extends over 15 amino acids. This CDR3 reads CASSQVASSYNEQFF. CDR3 bases: TGCGCCAGCAGCCAAGTTGCGAGCTCCTACAATGAGCAGTTCTTC.